This TCR beta chain stems from a study of T cell responses to AZD1222 COVID-19 vaccine. Study-level findings and limits: The CD4 TCRs associated with vaccination extended across spike and predominated at 160-218 and 743-854. Baseline seropositivity characterized only a handful of AZD1222 recipients. A reported finding is that nearly half of spike-specific TCRs target unmutated variant regions. It should be noted that donors were predominantly white British and more often female, and clonal diversity was possibly underestimated.

Clones were sequenced by immunoSEQ multiplex PCR, and TCRdb holds only the in-frame ones, with some missing. The repertoire consists of tens of thousands of clones, with less than 95% occurring once and the leading ten covering around 5.8%. Comment on this clone: Its antigen is currently unknown.

The CDR3 runs 17 residues. CDR1 SGHTA and CDR2 FQGNSA come from the germline V gene. Trimming at V came to 5 bases and at J to 0 bases, leaving 13 bases not matched to a gene. This rearrangement joins TRBV7-2 to TRBJ2-7, with 7 bases identical to TRBD2. Sequenced material: peripheral blood, taken 28 days after the second AZD1222 dose. This TCR was recovered from an adult who received the AZD1222 COVID-19 vaccine. CDR3 protein: CASSIQSSGTRSYEQYF. In DNA form, the CDR3 reads TGTGCCAGCAGCATTCAATCAAGCGGGACCCGCTCCTACGAGCAGTACTTC. The whole variable domain, remainder taken from reference TRBV7-2 and TRBJ2-7, is GAGVSQSPSNKVTEKGKDVELRCDPISGHTALYWYRQSLGQGLEFLIYFQGNSAPDKSGLPSDRFSAERTGGSVSTLTIQRTQQEDSAVYLCASSIQSSGTRSYEQYFGPGTRLTVT.